The source of this T cell receptor beta chain is a study of beta chain features in type 1 diabetes. Expressed TCRB transcripts got sequenced, as all isolated RNA was reverse transcribed. The method was immunoSEQ multiplex PCR; TCRdb's version includes in-frame clones alone and lacks a portion of them. This sample yields 360,000 or so clones, of which about 20% are seen a single time; around 0.045% belongs to the top ten. In this sample, this clone turned up a few times. V shed 6 bases, J shed 2 bases, and the junction held 6 bases outside the gene matches. Germline lookup yields CDR1 SEHNR and CDR2 FQNEAQ (reference sequence). The CDR3 spans 15 residues.

The V and J genes are TRBV7-9 and TRBJ1-3; the match to TRBD1 covers 8 bases. This TCR was recovered from a woman between 18 and 29 years old in good health. Sequencing was performed on naive CD4+ T cells from blood. The CDR3 nucleotides read TGTGCCAGCAGGCCTCGGACAGGGCCTGGAAACACCATATATTTT. Amino acid sequence: CASRPRTGPGNTIYF.